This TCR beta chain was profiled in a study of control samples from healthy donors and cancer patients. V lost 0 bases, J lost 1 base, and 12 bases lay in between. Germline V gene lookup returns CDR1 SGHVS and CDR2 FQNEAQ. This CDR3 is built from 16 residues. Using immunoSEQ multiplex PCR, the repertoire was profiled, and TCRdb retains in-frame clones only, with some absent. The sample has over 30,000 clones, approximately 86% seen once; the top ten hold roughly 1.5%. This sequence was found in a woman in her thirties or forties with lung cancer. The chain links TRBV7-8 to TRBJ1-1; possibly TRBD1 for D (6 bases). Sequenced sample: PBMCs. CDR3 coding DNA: TGTGCCAGCAGCTTAGCTGCAGGGGACGGGAACACTGAAGCTTTCTTT. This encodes CASSLAAGDGNTEAFF.